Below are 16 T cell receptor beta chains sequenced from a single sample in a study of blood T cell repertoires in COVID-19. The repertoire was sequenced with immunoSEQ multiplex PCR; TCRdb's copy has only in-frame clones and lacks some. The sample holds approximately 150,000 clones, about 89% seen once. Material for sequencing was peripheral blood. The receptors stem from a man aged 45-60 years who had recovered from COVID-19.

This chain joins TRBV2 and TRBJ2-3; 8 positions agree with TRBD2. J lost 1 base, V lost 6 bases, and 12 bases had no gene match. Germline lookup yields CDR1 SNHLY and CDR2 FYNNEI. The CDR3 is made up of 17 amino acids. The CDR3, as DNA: TGTGCCAGCAGGGACCGATCAGGGCGGGGGGGCACAGATACGCAGTATTTT. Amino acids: CASRDRSGRGGTDTQYF.

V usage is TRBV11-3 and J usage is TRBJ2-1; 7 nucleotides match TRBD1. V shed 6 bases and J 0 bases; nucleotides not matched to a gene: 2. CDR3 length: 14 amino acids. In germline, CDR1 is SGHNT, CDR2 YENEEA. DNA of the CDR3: TGTGCCAGCAGGGGACAGTACTCCTACAATGAGCAGTTCTTC. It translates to CASRGQYSYNEQFF. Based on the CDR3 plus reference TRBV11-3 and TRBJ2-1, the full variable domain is EAGVVQSPRYKIIEKKQPVAFWCNPISGHNTLYWYLQNLGQGPELLIRYENEEAVDDSQLPKDRFSAERLKGVDSTLKIQPAELGDSAVYLCASRGQYSYNEQFFGPGTRLTVL.

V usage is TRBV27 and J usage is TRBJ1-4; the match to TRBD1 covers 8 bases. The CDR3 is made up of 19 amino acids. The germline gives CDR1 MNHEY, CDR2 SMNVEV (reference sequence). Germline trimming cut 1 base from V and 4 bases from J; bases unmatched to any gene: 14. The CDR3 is CASSLYPPTTGGLNEKLFF. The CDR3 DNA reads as TGTGCCAGCAGTTTATATCCACCTACTACAGGGGGTCTTAATGAAAAACTGTTTTTT.

For the CDR3, the DNA is TGTGCCAGCAGTTATAGTTCGAACACTGAAGCTTTCTTT. This sequence encodes CASSYSSNTEAFF. V usage is TRBV6-5 and J usage is TRBJ1-1, with no clear D. Per germline, CDR1 MNHEY and CDR2 SVGAGI. V was cut by 3 bases and J by 1 base, with 6 bases left in between. This CDR3 has 13 residues.

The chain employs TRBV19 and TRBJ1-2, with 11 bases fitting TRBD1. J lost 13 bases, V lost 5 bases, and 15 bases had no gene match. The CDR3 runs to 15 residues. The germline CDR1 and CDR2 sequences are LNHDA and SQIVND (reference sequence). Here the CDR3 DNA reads TGTGCCAGTAGTGGCAGACATCGGACAGGGGGCGCCTTCACCTTC. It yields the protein CASSGRHRTGGAFTF.

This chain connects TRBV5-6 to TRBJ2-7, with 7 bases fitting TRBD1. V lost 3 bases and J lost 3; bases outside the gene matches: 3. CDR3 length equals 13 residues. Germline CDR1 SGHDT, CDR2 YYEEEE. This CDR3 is CASSYTGVYEQYF. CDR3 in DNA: TGTGCCAGCAGCTATACAGGGGTCTACGAGCAGTACTTC.

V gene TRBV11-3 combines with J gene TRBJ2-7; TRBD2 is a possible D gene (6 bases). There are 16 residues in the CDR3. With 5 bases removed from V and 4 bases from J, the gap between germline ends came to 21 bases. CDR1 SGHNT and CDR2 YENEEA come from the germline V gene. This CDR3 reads CASSLEGLSGGYEQYF. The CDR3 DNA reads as TGTGCCAGCAGCCTGGAAGGACTCTCCGGAGGGTACGAGCAGTACTTC.

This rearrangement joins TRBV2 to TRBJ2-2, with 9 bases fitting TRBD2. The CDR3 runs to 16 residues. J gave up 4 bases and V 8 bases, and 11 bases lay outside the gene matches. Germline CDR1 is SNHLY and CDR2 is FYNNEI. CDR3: CASRLVAGGITGELFF. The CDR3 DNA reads TGTGCCAGCCGGTTGGTGGCGGGGGGGATCACCGGGGAGCTGTTTTTT.

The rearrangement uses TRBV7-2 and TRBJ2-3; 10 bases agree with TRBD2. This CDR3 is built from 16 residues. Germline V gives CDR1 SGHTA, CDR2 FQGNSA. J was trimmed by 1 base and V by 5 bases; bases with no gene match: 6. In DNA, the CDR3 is TGTGCCAGCAGCCGCGGTACTAGCGGGGGCACAGATACGCAGTATTTT. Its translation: CASSRGTSGGTDTQYF.

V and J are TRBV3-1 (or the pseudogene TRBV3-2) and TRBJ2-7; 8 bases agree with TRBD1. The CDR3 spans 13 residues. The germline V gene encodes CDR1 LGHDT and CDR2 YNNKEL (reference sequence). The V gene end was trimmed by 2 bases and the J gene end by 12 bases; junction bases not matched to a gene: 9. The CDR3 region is CASSQRTGLSMYF. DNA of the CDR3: TGTGCCAGCAGCCAACGGACAGGGCTGAGTATGTACTTC.

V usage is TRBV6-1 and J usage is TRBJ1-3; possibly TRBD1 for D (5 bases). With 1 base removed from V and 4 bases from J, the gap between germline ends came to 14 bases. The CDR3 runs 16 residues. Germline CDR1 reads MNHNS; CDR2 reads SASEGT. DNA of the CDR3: TGTGCCAGCAGTGAAGTTGGGGGGTCCTCGGGAAACACCATATATTTT. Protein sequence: CASSEVGGSSGNTIYF.

The CDR3: CASSGQGSNQPQHF. CDR3 nucleotides: TGTGCCAGCAGTGGGCAGGGTTCCAATCAGCCCCAGCATTTT. The V gene is TRBV25-1, the J gene TRBJ1-5; TRBD1 is a possible D gene (5 bases). V lost 4 bases, J lost 3 bases, and 10 bases lay in between. The CDR3 spans 14 residues. Per germline, CDR1 MGHDK and CDR2 SYGVNS. The full variable domain, rest sourced from reference TRBV25-1 and TRBJ1-5, is EADIYQTPRYLVIGTGKKITLECSQTMGHDKMYWYQQDPGMELHLIHYSYGVNSTEKGDLSSESTVSRIRTEHFPLTLESARPSHTSQYLCASSGQGSNQPQHFGDGTRLSIL.

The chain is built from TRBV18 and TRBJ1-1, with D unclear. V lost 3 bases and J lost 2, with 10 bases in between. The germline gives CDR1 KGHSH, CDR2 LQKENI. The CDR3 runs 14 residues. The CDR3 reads CASSPSGRNTEAFF. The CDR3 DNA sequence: TGTGCCAGCTCACCTAGCGGGAGAAACACTGAAGCTTTCTTT.

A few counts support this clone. The DNA of the CDR3 is TGTGCCAGTAGTACTACTAGCGGGGGGGTGTTTTACAATGAGCAGTTCTTC. Translating it yields CASSTTSGGVFYNEQFF. This chain joins TRBV19 and TRBJ2-1; TRBD2 matches at 13 bases. Per the germline V gene, CDR1 is LNHDA and CDR2 is SQIVND (reference sequence). The CDR3 sequence is 17 residues long. V was clipped by 4 bases and J by 4 bases; unmatched bases: 7.

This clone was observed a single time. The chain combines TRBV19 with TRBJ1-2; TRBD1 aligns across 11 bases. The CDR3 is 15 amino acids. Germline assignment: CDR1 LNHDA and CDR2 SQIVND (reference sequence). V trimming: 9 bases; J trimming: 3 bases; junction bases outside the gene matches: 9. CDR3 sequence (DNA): TGTGCCAGCCAGGACAGGGGGCGAAATCACTATGGCTACACCTTC. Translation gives CASQDRGRNHYGYTF.

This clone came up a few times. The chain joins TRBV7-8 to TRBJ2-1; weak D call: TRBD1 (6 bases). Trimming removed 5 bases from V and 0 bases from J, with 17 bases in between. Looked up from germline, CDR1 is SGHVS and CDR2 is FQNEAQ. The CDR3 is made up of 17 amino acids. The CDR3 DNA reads TGTGCCAGCAGCCCGTCCGGTGGGACAAGCTCCTACAATGAGCAGTTCTTC. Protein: CASSPSGGTSSYNEQFF.